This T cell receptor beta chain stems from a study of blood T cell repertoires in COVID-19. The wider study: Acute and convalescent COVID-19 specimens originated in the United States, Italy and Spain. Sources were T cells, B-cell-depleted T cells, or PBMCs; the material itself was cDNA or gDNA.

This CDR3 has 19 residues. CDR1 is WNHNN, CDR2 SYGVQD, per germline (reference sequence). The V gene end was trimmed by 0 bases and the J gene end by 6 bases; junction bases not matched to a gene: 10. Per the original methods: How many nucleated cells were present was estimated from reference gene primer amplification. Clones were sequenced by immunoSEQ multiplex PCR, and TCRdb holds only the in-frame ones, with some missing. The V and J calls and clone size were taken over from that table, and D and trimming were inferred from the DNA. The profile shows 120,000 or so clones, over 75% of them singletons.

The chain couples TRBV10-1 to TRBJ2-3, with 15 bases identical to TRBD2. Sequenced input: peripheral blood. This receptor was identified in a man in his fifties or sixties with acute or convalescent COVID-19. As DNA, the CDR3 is TGCGCCAGCAGTGAGTCGGAGGAAGGACTAGCGGGAGGGCGGGATACGCAGTATTTT. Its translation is CASSESEEGLAGGRDTQYF.